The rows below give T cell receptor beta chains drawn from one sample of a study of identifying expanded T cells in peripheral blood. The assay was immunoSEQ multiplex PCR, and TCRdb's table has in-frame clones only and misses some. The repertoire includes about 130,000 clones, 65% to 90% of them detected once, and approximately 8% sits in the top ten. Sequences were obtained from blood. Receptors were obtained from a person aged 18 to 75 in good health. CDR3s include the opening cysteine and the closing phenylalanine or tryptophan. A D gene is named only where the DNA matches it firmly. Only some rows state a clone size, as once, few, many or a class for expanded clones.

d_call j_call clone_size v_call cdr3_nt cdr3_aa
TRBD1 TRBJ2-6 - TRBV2 TGTGCCAGCAAAGGCGGACAGGGGGCGGTTGGGGCCAACGTCCTGACTTTC CASKGGQGAVGANVLTF
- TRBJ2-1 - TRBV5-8 TGTGCCAGCAGCCCCTGGGATGAGCAGTTCTTC CASSPWDEQFF
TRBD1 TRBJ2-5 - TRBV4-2 TGTGCCAGCAGCCAGGGGGTTGGACAGGAAGAGACCCAGTACTTC CASSQGVGQEETQYF
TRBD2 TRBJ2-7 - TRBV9 TGTGCCAGCAGCGTAGGTGGCGGGGGGGGTCTGCGTGAGCAGTACTTC CASSVGGGGGLREQYF
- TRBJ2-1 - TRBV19 TGTGCCAGTAGTATGATCCCCTCGGGGCCCAACAATGAGCAGTTCTTC CASSMIPSGPNNEQFF
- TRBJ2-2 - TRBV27 TGTGCCAGCCGCGGAATGGACATCGGGGAGCTGTTTTTT CASRGMDIGELFF
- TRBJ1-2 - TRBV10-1 TGCGCCAGCAGTGAAACAGGCGGCTATGGCTACACCTTC CASSETGGYGYTF
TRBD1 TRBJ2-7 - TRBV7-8 TGTGCCAGCAGCCCCTTAGGGACAGGGCCCTACGAGCAGTACTTC CASSPLGTGPYEQYF
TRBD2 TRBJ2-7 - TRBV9 TGTGCCAGCAGCCCGGCGGGGGTCTACGAGCAGTACTTC CASSPAGVYEQYF
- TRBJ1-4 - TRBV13 TGTGCCAGCAGCCGATTTGGGGGTGATTTTCGTGTAGAAAAACTGTTTTTT CASSRFGGDFRVEKLFF
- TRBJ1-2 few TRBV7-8 TGTGCCAGCAGCCCTCCTAACTATGGCTACACCTTC CASSPPNYGYTF
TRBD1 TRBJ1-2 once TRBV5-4 TGTGCCAGCAGCCCGGGGGGGACAGGGATAAACTATGGCTACACCTTC CASSPGGTGINYGYTF
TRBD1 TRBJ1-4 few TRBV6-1 TGTGCCAGCAGTGATCTAGCGACAGGGGACGAAAAACTGTTTTTT CASSDLATGDEKLFF
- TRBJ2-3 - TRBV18 TGTGCCAGCTCACTGGTCCTTAGCACAGATACGCAGTATTTT CASSLVLSTDTQYF
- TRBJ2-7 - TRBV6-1 TGTGCCAGCATCAAATCCTACGAGCAGTACTTC CASIKSYEQYF
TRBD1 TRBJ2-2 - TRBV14 TGTGCCAGCAGCCAAGACACAGGGGGCATCACCGGGGAGCTGTTTTTT CASSQDTGGITGELFF
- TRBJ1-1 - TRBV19 TGTGCCAGTAACGCCAGGTGGGGAACTGAAGCTTTCTTT CASNARWGTEAFF
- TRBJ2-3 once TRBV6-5 TGTGCCAGCAGTCAAAGGGCAGATACGCAGTATTTT CASSQRADTQYF
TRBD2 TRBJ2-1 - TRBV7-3 TGTGCCAGCAGCTTATTGGGAGGGCCCAATGAGCAGTTCTTC CASSLLGGPNEQFF
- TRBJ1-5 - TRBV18 TGTGCCAGCTCAAGTACCGCTGATCAGCCCCAGCATTTT CASSSTADQPQHF
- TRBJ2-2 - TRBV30 TGTGCCGGCGGATCCGCACGAACCCCGACCGGGGAGCTGTTTTTT CAGGSARTPTGELFF
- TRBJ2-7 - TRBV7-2 TGTGCCAGCGTACATAGCGGAGGCCTTGGGGAGCAGTACTTC CASVHSGGLGEQYF
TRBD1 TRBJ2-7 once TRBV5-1 TGCGCCAGCAGCTTTGGGACAGGCGTGGTATACGAGCAGTACTTC CASSFGTGVVYEQYF
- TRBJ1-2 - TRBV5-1 TGCGCCAGCAGCTTAACAGGCTTTCGGGACTATGGCTACACCTTC CASSLTGFRDYGYTF
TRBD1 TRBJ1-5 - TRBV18 TGTGCCAGCTCACCGGACGAGGGGGCCAGCAATCAGCCCCAGCATTTT CASSPDEGASNQPQHF
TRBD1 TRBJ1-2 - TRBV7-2 TGTGCCAGCAGCTTTCCGGACAGGCCCCATGGCTACACCTTC CASSFPDRPHGYTF
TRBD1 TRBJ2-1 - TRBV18 TGTGCCAGCTCACCTGACGGACAGGGTTATTACAATGAGCAGTTCTTC CASSPDGQGYYNEQFF
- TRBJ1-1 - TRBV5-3 TGTGCCAGAAGCTTGGGTAGCCTCTTCTTT CARSLGSLFF
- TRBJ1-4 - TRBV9 TGTGCCAGCAGCGGATACAGCGCCGGGTATGAAAAACTGTTTTTT CASSGYSAGYEKLFF
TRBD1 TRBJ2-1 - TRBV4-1 TGCGCCAGCAGCCGACCCTTTCCGGGACAGGGCGTCGATGAGCAGTTCTTC CASSRPFPGQGVDEQFF
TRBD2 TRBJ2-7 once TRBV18 TGTGCCAGCTCACGTATTAGCGGGGGGGCAATCCCCTACGAGCAGTACTTC CASSRISGGAIPYEQYF
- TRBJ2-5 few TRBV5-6 TGTGCCAGCAGTTTACAAGAGACCCAGTACTTC CASSLQETQYF
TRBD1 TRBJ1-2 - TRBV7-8 TGTGCCAGCAGCACACCCGGGACAGGGGATTTCCATGGCTACACCTTC CASSTPGTGDFHGYTF
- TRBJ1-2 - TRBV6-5 TGTGCCAGCAGCCCCACAGCTTTCTATGGCTACACCTTC CASSPTAFYGYTF
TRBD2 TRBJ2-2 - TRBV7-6 TGTGCCAGCAGCTTAGCGGGGGAGGGTACCGGGGAGCTGTTTTTT CASSLAGEGTGELFF
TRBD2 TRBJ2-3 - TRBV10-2 TGCGCCAGCAGTCCAACAAGCCTAGCGGAAAGCACAGATACGCAGTATTTT CASSPTSLAESTDTQYF
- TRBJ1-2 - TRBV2 TGTGCCAGTACCCTGCTGACTGCCCATAACTATGGCTACACCTTC CASTLLTAHNYGYTF
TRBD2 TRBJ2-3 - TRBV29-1 TGCAGCGCCCCACTAGCGGGAGGACCAGATACGCAGTATTTT CSAPLAGGPDTQYF
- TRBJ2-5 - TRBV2 TGTGCCAGCAGTGAAACCAATCAAGAGACCCAGTACTTC CASSETNQETQYF
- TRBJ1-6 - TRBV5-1 TGCGCCAGCGCCACAGAAAACAATTCACCCCTCCACTTT CASATENNSPLHF
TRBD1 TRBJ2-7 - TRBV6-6 TGTGCCAGCAGTTACTCGGGGGACAGTCACTCCTACGAGCAGTACTTC CASSYSGDSHSYEQYF
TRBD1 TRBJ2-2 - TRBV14 TGTGCCAGCAGCCCCCCCGACAGGGCGAACACCGGGGAGCTGTTTTTT CASSPPDRANTGELFF
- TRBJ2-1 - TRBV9 TGTGCCAGCAGCGTAGATGAGTGGCAGTTCTTC CASSVDEWQFF
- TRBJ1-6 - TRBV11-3 TGTGCCAGCAGCCCACCTAATTGTGGCTCCTATAATTCACCCCTCCACTTT CASSPPNCGSYNSPLHF
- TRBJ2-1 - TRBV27 TGTGCCAGCAGACCAATCGGCGATGAGCAGTTCTTC CASRPIGDEQFF
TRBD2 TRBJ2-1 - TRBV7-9 TGTGCCAGCAGTCAGGCAGGGACTAGCGGGAATGAGCAGTTCTTC CASSQAGTSGNEQFF
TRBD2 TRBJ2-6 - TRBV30 TGTGCCTGGACTAGCGGGAGGTCTTACCTCCCCTCTGGGGCCAACGTCCTGACTTTC CAWTSGRSYLPSGANVLTF
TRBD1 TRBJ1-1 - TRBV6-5 TGTGCCAGCAGTTGGGGGAGAGGGGGCCCGAACACTGAAGCTTTCTTT CASSWGRGGPNTEAFF
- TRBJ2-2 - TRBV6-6 TGTGCCAGAGACTGGACAGCCCCCGGGGAGCTGTTTTTT CARDWTAPGELFF
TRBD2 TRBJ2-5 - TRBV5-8 TGTGCCAGCAGCACAAGACTAGCGTCCCGGGGGGAGACCCAGTACTTC CASSTRLASRGETQYF
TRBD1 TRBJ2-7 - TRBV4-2 TGTGCCAGCAGCCAGTTCCGGGACAGGGGGCAAGAGCAGTACTTC CASSQFRDRGQEQYF
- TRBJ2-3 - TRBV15 TGTGCCACCAGGGGACTGACGGGGGTAGATACGCAGTATTTT CATRGLTGVDTQYF
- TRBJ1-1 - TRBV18 TGTGCCAGCTCACCGACAGAGGGGGTGAACACTGAAGCTTTCTTT CASSPTEGVNTEAFF
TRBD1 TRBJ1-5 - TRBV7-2 TGTGCCAGCAGCCCAGAGGGGGCTAGCAATCAGCCCCAGCATTTT CASSPEGASNQPQHF
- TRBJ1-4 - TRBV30 TGTGCCTGGAGTGTAAGTGAAAAACTGTTTTTT CAWSVSEKLFF